This T cell receptor beta chain was recovered during a study of blood T cell repertoires in COVID-19. TCRdb keeps only in-frame clones here, not all; method: immunoSEQ multiplex PCR. The sample has roughly 200,000 clones, 70% to 90% seen once. This CDR3 region has 13 residues. Germline lookup yields CDR1 PRHDT and CDR2 FYEKMQ (reference sequence). The ends were cut back, 5 bases at V and 10 bases at J, with 15 bases in the middle. The chain employs TRBV13 and TRBJ2-1; D remains ambiguous. Material for sequencing was peripheral blood. The sequence came from a human donor with active or convalescent COVID-19. The donor label of this sample is uncertain. In DNA, the CDR3 is TGTGCCAGCAGCGCCATCGGTGGTAACGAGCAGTTCTTC. It specifies CASSAIGGNEQFF.